The 31 T cell receptor beta chains presented below share a single source sample, sequenced in a study of T cell repertoires in cytomegalovirus infection. MiXCR, run by TCRdb on the reads, gives a single entry per CDR3 protein. The sample has roughly 240,000 distinct CDR3 sequences; 5% to 8.5% are singletons. Source material: PBMCs. These receptors were collected from a human donor in good health (CMV status not recorded). Some clones in this sample may be carry-over from other donors' samples.

This clonotype was counted many times. The J gene is TRBJ1-1, the V gene TRBV20-1; TRBD1 aligns across 7 bases. The germline V gene encodes CDR1 DFQATT and CDR2 SNEGSKA (reference sequence). The CDR3 length is 13 residues. V lost 2 bases, J lost 6 bases, and 6 bases stayed unmatched. In DNA, the CDR3 is TGCAGTGCTAGATCGGACAGGACCCCTGAAGCTTTCTTT. It translates to CSARSDRTPEAFF.

A few counts support this clonotype. The chain combines TRBV12-5 with TRBJ1-2, with 8 bases aligning to TRBD1. V shed 6 bases, J shed 7 bases, and the junction held 10 bases outside the gene matches. CDR3 length equals 14 residues. Germline CDR1 LGHNT, CDR2 FRNRAP. CDR3 coding DNA: TGTGCTAGTGGCCCCCCCCAGGGGGCAGGTGGCTACACCTTC. It encodes CASGPPQGAGGYTF. Supplemented by reference TRBV12-5 and TRBJ1-2, the full variable domain reads DARVTQTPRHKVTEMGQEVTMRCQPILGHNTVFWYRQTMMQGLELLAYFRNRAPLDDSGMPKDRFSAEMPDATLATLKIQPSEPRDSAVYFCASGPPQGAGGYTFGSGTRLTVV.

This clonotype was seen repeatedly, ten times or more. This chain joins TRBV11-1 and TRBJ2-3; 16 bases agree with TRBD2. Germline lookup yields CDR1 SGHAT and CDR2 FQDESV (reference sequence). This CDR3 is 16 amino acids long. V lost 5 bases, J lost 9 bases, and 8 bases stayed unmatched. The CDR3 nucleotides are TGTGCCAGCAGCCCGGGACTAGCGGGGGGGACTGGGACGCAGTATTTT. Protein: CASSPGLAGGTGTQYF.

This clonotype was seen ten or more times. The J gene is TRBJ2-5, the V gene TRBV11-2; D tentatively reads TRBD1 or TRBD2 (6 bases each). The CDR3 runs 16 residues. V was trimmed by 5 bases and J by 5 bases, leaving 21 bases between them. Germline V lookup: CDR1 SGHAT, CDR2 FQNNGV. The DNA for the CDR3 is TGTGCCAGCAGCCCGAAAAGGGGGGTTCGTACGGAGACCCAGTACTTC. The encoded protein is CASSPKRGVRTETQYF.

This clonotype came up many times. The chain is built from TRBV20-1 and TRBJ1-2; D call uncertain. CDR1 is DFQATT, CDR2 SNEGSKA, per germline (reference sequence). V dropped 0 bases and J dropped 2 bases, with 10 bases sitting between them. The CDR3 spans 14 residues. This chain's CDR3 is CSARDSRGNYGYTF. The CDR3 DNA reads TGCAGTGCTAGAGACTCCCGGGGAAACTATGGCTACACCTTC.

This clonotype was recorded at least ten times. The chain employs TRBV13 and TRBJ1-5; D gene unclear. The germline V gene has CDR1 PRHDT and CDR2 FYEKMQ (reference sequence). The V end was cut by 0 bases, the J end by 0 bases, with 18 bases between. The CDR3 runs to 19 residues. The CDR3 DNA sequence: TGTGCCAGCAGCTTAGGGGGTTTTTGGGAGGGAAATAGCAATCAGCCCCAGCATTTT. This gives the protein CASSLGGFWEGNSNQPQHF. Full variable domain (rest looked up from reference TRBV13 and TRBJ1-5): AAGVIQSPRHLIKEKRETATLKCYPIPRHDTVYWYQQGPGQDPQFLISFYEKMQSDKGSIPDRFSAQQFSDYHSELNMSSLELGDSALYFCASSLGGFWEGNSNQPQHFGDGTRLSIL.

This clonotype was counted ten times or more. The chain links TRBV29-1 to TRBJ2-3, with 9 bases matching TRBD1. The CDR3 has 15 amino acids. V dropped 4 bases and J dropped 2; count of bases not matched to a gene: 7. Germline V lookup: CDR1 SQVTM, CDR2 ANQGSEA. The CDR3 reads CSVAGDRVPTDTQYF. CDR3 nucleotide sequence: TGCAGCGTTGCGGGGGACAGGGTTCCCACAGATACGCAGTATTTT.

This clonotype appeared many times. This chain uses TRBV6-2 or TRBV6-3 with TRBJ2-3, with 10 bases that match TRBD1. In germline, CDR1 is MNHEY, CDR2 SVGEGT. CDR3 length: 18 residues. The V gene end was trimmed by 5 bases and the J gene end by 3 bases; junction bases not matched to a gene: 14. CDR3 DNA: TGTGCCAGCAGTCCGACAGGGGGCCTTCAGCGATCAACAGATACGCAGTATTTT. Translating gives CASSPTGGLQRSTDTQYF.

This clonotype was counted many times. The genes are TRBV2 and TRBJ2-7; no definite D call. Deletions cut 1 base from V and 2 bases from J, with 9 bases between. The V gene's germline CDR1 is SNHLY and CDR2 FYNNEI. This CDR3 has 14 amino acids. The CDR3 DNA follows: TGTGCCAGCAGTGAAGGGGGTTTAACCTACGAGCAGTACTTC. The encoded protein is CASSEGGLTYEQYF.

This clonotype has ten or more counts. J is TRBJ2-3 and V is TRBV7-2; a possible D gene is TRBD2 (6 bases). This CDR3 region has 14 residues. Germline V gives CDR1 SGHTA, CDR2 FQGNSA. The V end was cut by 3 bases, the J end by 2 bases, with 9 bases between. The CDR3 DNA reads TGTGCCAGCAGCTTCCGGGACTTCACAGATACGCAGTATTTT. It is translated as CASSFRDFTDTQYF.

The table lists this clonotype with many counts. This chain links TRBV9 with TRBJ2-5, with 15 nucleotides matching TRBD2. V was pared by 0 bases and J by 5 bases, with 8 bases of the junction left unmatched. There are 18 residues in the CDR3. From germline, CDR1 is SGDLS and CDR2 YYNGEE. CDR3 amino acids: CASSVGTSGGASDETQYF. The CDR3 DNA reads TGTGCCAGCAGCGTAGGGACTAGCGGGGGGGCCTCGGATGAGACCCAGTACTTC.

In its sample, this clonotype was seen many times. This sequence joins TRBV15 and TRBJ2-7; D unclear. CDR1 LNHNV and CDR2 YYDKDF come from the germline V gene (reference sequence). Trimming left V 0 bases short and J 3 bases short, with 12 bases between. This CDR3 has 15 residues. CDR3 region: CATSREGSKLYEQYF. CDR3 DNA: TGTGCCACCAGCAGAGAGGGCAGTAAACTCTACGAGCAGTACTTC.

This clonotype was found many times. The CDR3 region has the DNA TGTGCCAGATGGACTGAGACGTTCTTC. Protein product: CARWTETFF. The chain is built from TRBV25-1 and TRBJ2-1, with a tentative D call TRBD2 (5 bases). The CDR3 is 9 residues long. CDR1 MGHDK and CDR2 SYGVNS come from the germline V gene. Trimming pared 9 bases from V and 15 bases from J, leaving 12 bases between. Variable domain in full (rest from reference TRBV25-1 and TRBJ2-1): EADIYQTPRYLVIGTGKKITLECSQTMGHDKMYWYQQDPGMELHLIHYSYGVNSTEKGDLSSESTVSRIRTEHFPLTLESARPSHTSQYLCARWTETFFGPGTRLTVL.

This clonotype appeared a few times. The gene calls are TRBV11-3 and TRBJ2-5, with TRBD1 matching 11 bases. The germline V gene encodes CDR1 SGHNT and CDR2 YENEEA. The J segment lost 2 bases and the V segment lost 5 bases, leaving 4 bases of the junction unmatched. The CDR3 runs 15 residues. The CDR3 DNA reads TGTGCCAGCAGCCACGGGACAGGGGGTCAAGAGACCCAGTACTTC. It encodes CASSHGTGGQETQYF.

This clonotype was counted a few times. This chain links TRBV6-2 or TRBV6-3 with TRBJ1-5; D unclear. This CDR3 has 13 residues. Between the trimmed V and J ends, which lost 2 bases and 14 bases, there was a span of 16 bases. Germline V gene data show CDR1 as MNHEY and CDR2 as SVGEGT. CDR3 residues: CASSYELSDFEHF. The DNA of the CDR3 is TGTGCCAGCAGTTACGAGTTGTCGGACTTCGAGCATTTT.

The sample holds many counts of this clonotype. The V gene is TRBV11-2, the J gene TRBJ1-4; D is uncertain. This CDR3 is built from 11 residues. The V gene lost 3 bases and the J gene lost 8 bases, with 4 bases spanning the gap. CDR1 and CDR2 (germline): SGHAT, FQNNGV. CDR3: CASSFQEKLFF. Here the CDR3 DNA reads TGTGCCAGCAGCTTCCAAGAAAAACTGTTTTTT.

There are many counts of this clonotype. This chain links TRBV15 with TRBJ1-5; 7 nucleotides match TRBD1. This CDR3 is 16 amino acids long. In germline, CDR1 is LNHNV, CDR2 YYDKDF (reference sequence). The J segment lost 7 bases and the V segment lost 3 bases, leaving 12 bases of the junction unmatched. CDR3 residues: CATSSFFTGVSQPQHF. Written as DNA, the CDR3 is TGTGCCACCAGCAGTTTTTTTACAGGGGTGAGCCAGCCCCAGCATTTT.

The chain has TRBV20-1 and TRBJ1-1; the D gene is possibly TRBD1 (6 bases). In germline, CDR1 is DFQATT, CDR2 SNEGSKA (reference sequence). Trimming took 3 bases from V and 1 from J, leaving 12 bases between them. CDR3 length: 14 residues. The CDR3 region is CSASVSGANTEAFF. In nucleotides, the CDR3 is TGCAGTGCTAGTGTTTCAGGGGCGAACACTGAAGCTTTCTTT.

There are many counts of this clonotype. The chain couples TRBV7-2 to TRBJ1-2; D remains ambiguous. CDR3 length: 13 amino acids. Germline CDR1 reads SGHTA; CDR2 reads FQGNSA. Trimming took off 2 bases at V and 8 bases at J, with 12 bases between the two ends. Written as DNA, the CDR3 is TGTGCCAGCAGCTTAAGTTCCGATGAAGGCTACACCTTC. Protein: CASSLSSDEGYTF.

This clonotype was observed at least ten times. This sequence joins TRBV5-1 and TRBJ2-5; maybe TRBD2 (6 bases). V lost 4 bases to trimming and J lost 4 bases, with 14 bases between them. From germline, CDR1 is SGHRS and CDR2 YFSETQ. This CDR3 has 14 amino acids. The CDR3 spells CASSTTRNSETQYF. DNA of the CDR3: TGCGCCAGCAGCACGACTAGGAACTCAGAGACCCAGTACTTC. Looking up the rest from reference TRBV5-1 and TRBJ2-5 gives the full variable domain: KAGVTQTPRYLIKTRGQQVTLSCSPISGHRSVSWYQQTPGQGLQFLFEYFSETQRNKGNFPGRFSGRQFSNSRSEMNVSTLELGDSALYLCASSTTRNSETQYFGPGTRLLVL.

This clonotype has at least ten counts. The chain has TRBV20-1 and TRBJ2-5, with TRBD1 matching over 8 bases. This CDR3 region has 16 residues. V lost 6 bases to trimming and J lost 4 bases; unmatched junction nucleotides: 16. CDR1 is DFQATT, CDR2 SNEGSKA, per germline (reference sequence). CDR3 sequence reads: CSAWTGLRPRSETQYF. The CDR3 DNA reads TGCAGTGCCTGGACAGGGCTCCGGCCCAGATCAGAGACCCAGTACTTC.

This clonotype came up many times. The V gene is TRBV12-3 or TRBV12-4, the J gene TRBJ1-2; 8 bases align to TRBD1. CDR3 length: 15 residues. The junction had 7 bases not matched to a gene; V was cut back by 1 base and J by 6 bases. The DNA for the CDR3 is TGTGCCAGCAGTTTAGTCTCAGGGGGCAGGAATGGCTACACCTTC. The encoded protein is CASSLVSGGRNGYTF.

This clonotype occurred many times. This chain connects TRBV7-2 to TRBJ1-1; D possibly corresponds to TRBD1 (5 bases). V was shortened by 5 bases and J by 6 bases, with 13 bases between the two germline ends. The germline V gene encodes CDR1 SGHTA and CDR2 FQGNSA. This CDR3 is built from 13 residues. The CDR3 reads CASSTLGGSEAFF. The CDR3 DNA sequence: TGTGCCAGCAGCACACTGGGGGGGTCTGAAGCTTTCTTT. The full variable domain, its missing parts supplied by reference TRBV7-2 and TRBJ1-1, is GAGVSQSPSNKVTEKGKDVELRCDPISGHTALYWYRQSLGQGLEFLIYFQGNSAPDKSGLPSDRFSAERTGGSVSTLTIQRTQQEDSAVYLCASSTLGGSEAFFGQGTRLTVV.

This clonotype was recorded at least ten times. The chain employs TRBV7-2 and TRBJ2-7; D unresolved. Germline values: CDR1 SGHTA, CDR2 FQGNSA. V lost 5 bases to trimming and J lost 2 bases, with 10 bases between them. The CDR3 is 13 amino acids. The CDR3 loop reads CASSLQLTYEQYF. In DNA, the CDR3 is TGTGCCAGCAGCCTTCAGCTTACCTACGAGCAGTACTTC.

As concerns this clonotype: A much larger clone sits a single nucleotide away, making a read error possible. The chain couples TRBV18 to TRBJ2-1; D is undetermined. This CDR3 is 12 amino acids long. Germline CDR1 and CDR2: KGHSH and LQKENI. The CDR3, as DNA: TGTACCAGCTCACCGCTTGACCAGACCCGGTTCTTC. It encodes CTSSPLDQTRFF.

This clonotype was counted many times. This chain uses TRBV10-3 with TRBJ2-1; D may correspond to TRBD1 or TRBD2 (5 bases each). The germline V and J ends were trimmed by 5 bases and 0 bases, with 11 bases remaining between them. The CDR3 is 15 residues long. The germline gives CDR1 ENHRY, CDR2 SYGVKD. CDR3 coding DNA: TGTGCCATCAGTCCGGGGCCAAGCTCCTACAATGAGCAGTTCTTC. Translating gives CAISPGPSSYNEQFF.

This clonotype was recorded many times. One end of the junction fails to match germline, which may point to a read error. V gene TRBV6-2 or TRBV6-3 combines with J gene TRBJ1-1; 7 bases line up with TRBD1. The CDR3 sequence is 13 residues long. From germline, CDR1 is MNHEY and CDR2 SVGEGT. The CDR3 region is CASSDRANAEAFF. The CDR3 nucleotides read TGTGCCAGCAGTGACAGGGCGAACGCTGAAGCTTTCTTT.

This clonotype was seen many times. This chain connects TRBV9 to TRBJ2-5; D not resolved. CDR1 is SGDLS and CDR2 is YYNGEE in the germline V gene. Trimming took 3 bases from V and 5 from J, leaving 26 bases between them. CDR3 length: 18 amino acids. The CDR3 coding sequence is TGTGCCAGCAGCGCGGCCCCGATGGTGTCGATAATAGGCGAGACCCAGTACTTC. As protein: CASSAAPMVSIIGETQYF.

This clonotype was detected many times. This sequence joins TRBV6-2 or TRBV6-3 and TRBJ2-1; 8 bases are a match to TRBD2. Germline trimming cut 8 bases from V and 1 base from J; bases unmatched to any gene: 10. Germline CDR1 is MNHEY and CDR2 is SVGEGT. The CDR3 runs 16 residues. The CDR3 DNA is TGTGCCAGCGACAACCCCGGGGGGGGGTCCTACAATGAGCAGTTCTTC. Protein sequence: CASDNPGGGSYNEQFF.

The table lists this clonotype with many counts. This chain joins TRBV7-2 and TRBJ1-6; D is possibly TRBD1 (6 bases). Per germline, CDR1 SGHTA and CDR2 FQGNSA. With 0 bases removed from V and 7 bases from J, the gap between germline ends came to 10 bases. The CDR3 runs 15 residues. This CDR3 is CASSLAGRGNSPLHF. DNA of the CDR3: TGTGCCAGCAGCTTAGCGGGCAGGGGCAATTCACCCCTCCACTTT.

This clonotype was counted at least ten times. This chain's CDR3 is CASSLVIRGTEAFF. The CDR3 DNA follows: TGTGCCAGCAGCTTAGTTATCAGGGGCACTGAAGCTTTCTTT. J is TRBJ1-1 and V is TRBV7-2, with D maybe TRBD1 (6 bases). Trimming left V 1 base short and J 4 bases short, with 10 bases between. The germline V gene encodes CDR1 SGHTA and CDR2 FQGNSA. CDR3 length: 14 residues.